This T cell receptor beta chain was identified during a study of T cell responses to AZD1222 COVID-19 vaccine. General observations from the study: Baseline serostatus was positive in only 5 to 7 AZD1222 recipients. Per reports, nearly half of all spike-specific TCRs target regions that are unmutated in variants. Clonal diversity was possibly underestimated; the donors were predominantly white British and more often female. Two doses of AZD1222 preceded a rise in Spike-specific TCR breadth and depth.

The germline V gene has CDR1 MNHEY and CDR2 SVGEGT. This CDR3 is 14 amino acids long. The germline V and J ends were trimmed by 5 bases and 1 base, with 11 bases remaining between them. For this clone: Antigen: not known.

This table comes from immunoSEQ multiplex PCR, and its TCRdb copy is limited to in-frame clones, with some not included. This table has 50,000 to 75,000 clones, 65% to 80% appearing once. This clonotype originated in an adult in good health. The specimen was peripheral blood, collected on day 0 of AZD1222 vaccination. The chain joins TRBV6-2 or TRBV6-3 to TRBJ1-2; a possible D gene is TRBD1 (5 bases). The CDR3 loop reads CASSAVGHNYGYTF. The CDR3 bases are TGTGCCAGCAGTGCCGTTGGACATAACTATGGCTACACCTTC.